Listed below are T cell receptor beta chains from one sample, sequenced in a study of human T cells and chemical hapten exposure. TCRdb itself ran the RACE reads through MiXCR, one entry per CDR3 protein. The sample includes about 78,000 distinct CDR3 sequences, 8.5% to 9% of them seen just once. This specimen consisted of whole blood, obtained in connection with sensitization to the hapten diphenylcyclopropenone (DPC). The receptors were gathered from a woman between 50 and 59 years old with alopecia areata. Some clones in this sample may be carry-over from other donors' samples. Both conserved end residues are trimmed from each CDR3. Fields, in order: V gene, clone size, J gene, CDR3 protein. Only some rows state a clone size, as once, few, many or a class for expanded clones.

>TRBV29-1|many|TRBJ2-3
SVEGDRGFTDTQY
>TRBV12-3/TRBV12-4|many|TRBJ2-7
ASGRSPNEQY
>TRBV7-9|-|TRBJ2-7
ASSSGTSYEQY
>TRBV4-1|many|TRBJ1-5
ASSQEGGGGNQPQH
>TRBV4-1|many|TRBJ1-6
ASSPIDRGDSPLH
>TRBV10-3|few|TRBJ2-3
AISRQGKEDTQY
>TRBV5-1|many|TRBJ1-1
ASSLPTAEAF
>TRBV28|few|TRBJ1-6
ASSKSSYNSPLH
>TRBV12-3/TRBV12-4|-|TRBJ2-3
ASRPQRGAPTDTQY
>TRBV20-1|many|TRBJ2-3
SARDLSTDTQY
>TRBV9|-|TRBJ1-2
ASSVGTGTGYT
>TRBV20-1|few|TRBJ2-7
SARPYPGTASYEQY
>TRBV12-3/TRBV12-4|few|TRBJ1-5
ASNPGGNQPQH
>TRBV5-4|once|TRBJ2-3
ASSLNRNTQY
>TRBV29-1|-|TRBJ2-5
SVLQGNEETQY
>TRBV13|-|TRBJ1-6
ASSHRQERNSPLH
>TRBV15|-|TRBJ1-5
ATSLRSGDKRGQPQH
>TRBV4-3|many|TRBJ2-6
ASSQSEGSGANVLT
>TRBV18|many|TRBJ2-7
ASSPQTGFEQY
>TRBV20-1|many|TRBJ2-3
SAGPLLSDTQY
>TRBV6-5|few|TRBJ2-1
ASSQRDSYNEQF
>TRBV24-1|few|TRBJ2-5
ATSANRGQETQY
>TRBV7-2|-|TRBJ2-1
ASSQTTSSYNEQF
>TRBV5-1|few|TRBJ2-7
ASREVLAGAYEQY
>TRBV5-6|few|TRBJ1-1
ASSLQLNTEAF
>TRBV9|-|TRBJ2-7
ASSAGQGSSYEQY
>TRBV4-1|many|TRBJ1-1
ASSQASRGISNTEAF
>TRBV13|-|TRBJ2-5
ASSYTGGYQETQY
>TRBV19|few|TRBJ1-1
ASTPNTGRTEAF
>TRBV6-2/TRBV6-3|-|TRBJ2-1
ASNLRDFNNEQF
>TRBV4-3|many|TRBJ2-3
ASSQEERGADTQY
>TRBV12-3/TRBV12-4|-|TRBJ2-3
ASSFRAGRAADTQY
>TRBV28|few|TRBJ2-1
ASSLSYRAPLLYNEQF
>TRBV29-1|many|TRBJ2-7
SVVGWDEQY
>TRBV29-1|many|TRBJ1-2
SVEVGFYGYT
>TRBV14|-|TRBJ2-7
ASSYLARGSAYEQY
>TRBV12-3/TRBV12-4|-|TRBJ2-2
ASSFGGPTGELF
>TRBV2|few|TRBJ2-1
ASSSSGTSPYNEQF
>TRBV28|-|TRBJ2-7
ASMGIGNYEQY
>TRBV6-6|few|TRBJ2-5
ASCDGPETQY
>TRBV29-1|many|TRBJ2-7
SVEKEDRGVDEQY
>TRBV6-1|few|TRBJ1-1
ASSLKTGNTEAF
>TRBV28|few|TRBJ1-2
ASNTGAGENGYT
>TRBV3-1|-|TRBJ1-3
ASSQGGTVLSSGNTIY
>TRBV7-9|few|TRBJ2-6
ASSLGGRVSSGANVLT
>TRBV5-1|few|TRBJ1-1
ASSPSDGGYNTEAF
>TRBV20-1|many|TRBJ2-3
SATGVPELAGGTDTQY
>TRBV7-6|many|TRBJ2-1
ASSLASGGRAYNEQF
>TRBV20-1|-|TRBJ2-3
SAPGARTTDTQY
>TRBV18|few|TRBJ1-1
ASSPGVNTEAF
>TRBV21-1|few|TRBJ2-4
ASSNRDSKTKNIQY
>TRBV12-3/TRBV12-4|many|TRBJ2-1
ASSLYRGRGEDEQF
>TRBV12-3/TRBV12-4|few|TRBJ1-1
ASSKDRRNTEAF
>TRBV12-3/TRBV12-4|many|TRBJ2-7
ASSLGGSGEQY
>TRBV14|-|TRBJ2-1
ASSQEELTRLAGVRNEQF
>TRBV7-6|-|TRBJ2-5
ASSPHQETQY
>TRBV12-3/TRBV12-4|few|TRBJ2-5
ASSLGGGHQETQY
>TRBV20-1|many|TRBJ1-2
SARQGQGGYT
>TRBV11-2|few|TRBJ2-7
ASSFATGASYEQY
>TRBV6-1|few|TRBJ2-7
ASSTFDRSGEQY